The 24 T cell receptor beta chains below were found in one sample sequenced in a study of cytomegalovirus exposure and HLA in healthy donors. The repertoire was sequenced with immunoSEQ multiplex PCR; TCRdb's copy has only in-frame clones and lacks some. The sample contains 20,000 to 25,000 clones, about 97% of which appear only once. The sample consisted of PBMCs. These TCRs come from a man aged 30-40 years in good health and CMV-seropositive.

The V call is TRBV5-4, the J call TRBJ2-7; perhaps TRBD2 as D (5 bases). Germline V gene lookup returns CDR1 SGHNT and CDR2 YYREEE (reference sequence). CDR3 size: 15 residues. The V end was cut by 4 bases, the J end by 3 bases, with 17 bases between. The chain's CDR3 is CASSRKEAAYYEQYF. The CDR3 bases are TGTGCCAGCAGCCGAAAGGAGGCGGCCTACTACGAGCAGTACTTC.

This chain's CDR3 is CASSLDRRLAGENEQYF. CDR3 DNA: TGTGCCAGCAGCTTAGATCGGAGACTAGCGGGAGAAAACGAGCAGTACTTC. The chain recombines TRBV11-2 with TRBJ2-7; 12 bases fit TRBD2. The CDR3 length is 17 residues. V lost 0 bases and J lost 5; bases outside the gene matches: 8. Germline lookup yields CDR1 SGHAT and CDR2 FQNNGV. Looking up the rest from reference TRBV11-2 and TRBJ2-7 gives the full variable domain: EAGVAQSPRYKIIEKRQSVAFWCNPISGHATLYWYQQILGQGPKLLIQFQNNGVVDDSQLPKDRFSAERLKGVDSTLKIQPAKLEDSAVYLCASSLDRRLAGENEQYFGPGTRLTVT.

V gene TRBV4-3 combines with J gene TRBJ1-4; D may be TRBD1 (6 bases). The V end lost 8 bases, the J end lost 8 bases, and 18 bases lay between the germline ends. This CDR3 is 14 amino acids long. CDR1 is LGHNA, CDR2 YSLEER, per germline. CDR3 amino acids: CASRGGRGLEKLFF. The DNA for the CDR3 is TGCGCCAGCCGAGGGGGGAGGGGTTTGGAAAAACTGTTTTTT.

This clone was seen a single time. The chain couples TRBV2 to TRBJ1-1; TRBD1 aligns across 10 bases. The trim removed 7 bases at V and 5 bases at J, leaving 10 bases unmatched. This CDR3 has 15 amino acids. The germline V gene encodes CDR1 SNHLY and CDR2 FYNNEI. The DNA of the CDR3 is TGTGCCAGCATTACCGTTGGGACAGGGGTTACTGAAGCTTTCTTT. Protein sequence: CASITVGTGVTEAFF.

This clone came up once. The rearrangement uses TRBV28 and TRBJ2-5, with a possible D match to TRBD1 (6 bases). Germline values: CDR1 MDHEN, CDR2 SYDVKM. V lost 3 bases and J 5 bases, leaving 34 bases between the germline ends. CDR3 length: 21 residues. The CDR3: CASSFWGKDSPLSSVTETQYF. In nucleotides, the CDR3 is TGTGCCAGCAGTTTCTGGGGTAAGGACAGCCCGCTCTCGTCTGTTACGGAGACCCAGTACTTC.

The V and J genes are TRBV29-1 and TRBJ2-1, with a tentative D call TRBD1 (5 bases). Germline loops: CDR1 SQVTM, CDR2 ANQGSEA. The CDR3 consists of 11 residues. Deletions cut 4 bases from V and 9 bases from J, with 10 bases between. In DNA form, the CDR3 reads TGCAGCGTTGGAAGGACAAGTGAGCAGTTCTTC. Its translation: CSVGRTSEQFF.

The chain is built from TRBV28 and TRBJ2-7; D is undetermined. In germline, CDR1 is MDHEN, CDR2 SYDVKM. The CDR3 has 12 residues. V lost 2 bases and J lost 6, with 8 bases in between. CDR3 protein: CASSLKRVEQYF. CDR3 sequence (DNA): TGTGCCAGCAGTTTAAAGCGAGTCGAGCAGTACTTC.

V and J are TRBV25-1 and TRBJ1-4, with 7 positions matching TRBD1. The CDR3 is 15 residues long. J was trimmed by 11 bases and V by 2 bases; bases with no gene match: 11. CDR1 and CDR2 from the germline V gene are MGHDK and SYGVNS. CDR3 nucleotide sequence: TGTGCCAGCAGTGAAGGAAACAGGGGATCGGAGAAACTGTTTTTT. It encodes CASSEGNRGSEKLFF.

The chain links TRBV7-3 to TRBJ2-2, with D possibly matching TRBD1 (6 bases). Trimming removed 5 bases from V and 6 bases from J, with 16 bases in between. The germline CDR1 and CDR2 sequences are SGHTA and FQGTGA. The CDR3 covers 15 residues. CDR3 sequence: CASSPQGPRAGELFF. The CDR3 nucleotides are TGTGCCAGCAGCCCCCAGGGGCCACGAGCCGGGGAGCTGTTTTTT.

This clone was counted once. V gene TRBV28 combines with J gene TRBJ2-7; 8 nucleotides match TRBD1. The CDR3 sequence is 15 residues long. Germline V lookup: CDR1 MDHEN, CDR2 SYDVKM. With 5 bases clipped from V and 3 bases from J, the junction kept 9 bases outside the gene matches. For the CDR3, the DNA is TGTGCCAGCAGTGAGCAGGGGGCAGTCGGCTACGAGCAGTACTTC. This sequence encodes CASSEQGAVGYEQYF. Variable domain in full (rest from reference TRBV28 and TRBJ2-7): DVKVTQSSRYLVKRTGEKVFLECVQDMDHENMFWYRQDPGLGLRLIYFSYDVKMKEKGDIPEGYSVSREKKERFSLILESASTNQTSMYLCASSEQGAVGYEQYFGPGTRLTVT.

V gene TRBV18 combines with J gene TRBJ2-1; perhaps TRBD2 as D (6 bases). Deletions cut 0 bases from V and 9 bases from J, with 12 bases between. The CDR3 runs 14 residues. Per the germline V gene, CDR1 is KGHSH and CDR2 is LQKENI. The CDR3: CASSPPGRRGEQFF. Here the CDR3 DNA reads TGTGCCAGCTCACCACCCGGAAGGAGGGGTGAGCAGTTCTTC.

This clone was counted once. The rearrangement uses TRBV29-1 and TRBJ2-5; 7 nucleotides line up with TRBD2. The CDR3 is 12 residues long. J was trimmed by 5 bases and V by 7 bases; bases with no gene match: 7. Germline V CDR1 and CDR2: SQVTM, ANQGSEA. For the CDR3, the DNA is TGCAGCGCCGGGGGGTTTTCGGAGACCCAGTACTTC. It encodes CSAGGFSETQYF.

The V call is TRBV5-4, the J call TRBJ2-5; 7 bases are a match to TRBD2. The J segment lost 1 base and the V segment lost 4 bases, leaving 10 bases of the junction unmatched. Germline assignment: CDR1 SGHNT and CDR2 YYREEE (reference sequence). The CDR3 has 16 residues. The CDR3 DNA follows: TGTGCCAGCAGCCCCCGGGGAGCGGGGTCCCAAGAGACCCAGTACTTC. Its protein product is CASSPRGAGSQETQYF.

This chain connects TRBV28 to TRBJ1-2; perhaps TRBD1 as D (6 bases). Trimming took 3 bases from V and 8 from J, leaving 10 bases between them. The germline V gene has CDR1 MDHEN and CDR2 SYDVKM. This CDR3 has 12 residues. The CDR3 DNA sequence: TGTGCCAGCAGTTTGGGGGCTGGAGGCTACACCTTC. Protein: CASSLGAGGYTF.

This clone was picked up one time. V gene TRBV5-1 combines with J gene TRBJ2-7; no firm D call. The V gene's germline CDR1 is SGHRS and CDR2 YFSETQ. CDR3 length: 13 residues. The ends were cut back, 0 bases at V and 1 base at J, with 5 bases in the middle. DNA of the CDR3: TGCGCCAGCAGCTTGGCGGGTTCCTACGAGCAGTACTTC. Amino acid sequence: CASSLAGSYEQYF.

The CDR3: CASSLTGIYGYTF. The CDR3 DNA is TGTGCCAGCAGCCTGACAGGGATCTATGGCTACACCTTC. The rearrangement joins TRBV7-2 to TRBJ1-2; 7 positions match TRBD1. V lost 5 bases to trimming and J lost 4 bases; unmatched junction nucleotides: 4. Germline assignment: CDR1 SGHTA and CDR2 FQGNSA. The CDR3 spans 13 residues.

The chain combines TRBV6-1 with TRBJ1-5, with 8 bases identical to TRBD1. CDR3 length: 14 amino acids. Germline values: CDR1 MNHNS, CDR2 SASEGT. V lost 1 base and J lost 4; bases outside the gene matches: 0. The CDR3, as DNA: TGTGCCAGCAGTGAAGGGACAGGGAATCAGCCCCAGCATTTT. Protein product: CASSEGTGNQPQHF.

The chain employs TRBV5-1 and TRBJ2-2; TRBD2 agrees at 12 bases. Trimming at V came to 4 bases and at J to 4 bases, leaving 5 bases not matched to a gene. The CDR3 has 16 amino acids. Germline V gene data show CDR1 as SGHRS and CDR2 as YFSETQ. DNA of the CDR3: TGCGCCAGCAGCGCGACTAGCGGGAGTTTCACCGGGGAGCTGTTTTTT. Its translation is CASSATSGSFTGELFF. Looking up the rest from reference TRBV5-1 and TRBJ2-2 gives the full variable domain: KAGVTQTPRYLIKTRGQQVTLSCSPISGHRSVSWYQQTPGQGLQFLFEYFSETQRNKGNFPGRFSGRQFSNSRSEMNVSTLELGDSALYLCASSATSGSFTGELFFGEGSRLTVL.

This clone was seen only a few times. The chain has TRBV18 and TRBJ1-2; the D gene is possibly TRBD1 (5 bases). This CDR3 contains 15 residues. The germline V gene encodes CDR1 KGHSH and CDR2 LQKENI. V lost 3 bases, J lost 4 bases, and 15 bases lay in between. This CDR3 is CASSPPGRRGYGYTF. The CDR3 DNA reads as TGTGCCAGCTCACCGCCCGGACGGAGGGGCTATGGCTACACCTTC.

The J gene is TRBJ2-5, the V gene TRBV7-2; TRBD2 matches 9 bases. The CDR3 is made up of 19 amino acids. Per germline, CDR1 SGHTA and CDR2 FQGNSA. V lost 1 base and J lost 4; bases outside the gene matches: 16. CDR3 sequence (DNA): TGTGCCAGCAGCTTAGGTGGTGATGGACTAGCGAGCCAAACAGAGACCCAGTACTTC. It codes for CASSLGGDGLASQTETQYF.

This chain joins TRBV7-9 and TRBJ2-1; a possible D gene is TRBD2 (7 bases). The germline gives CDR1 SEHNR, CDR2 FQNEAQ (reference sequence). The CDR3 has 11 residues. The DNA for the CDR3 is TGTGCGGGGGGGCGGAACAATGAGCAGTTCTTC. Protein: CAGGRNNEQFF. Full variable domain (remainder filled in from reference TRBV7-9 and TRBJ2-1): DTGVSQNPRHKITKRGQNVTFRCDPISEHNRLYWYRQTLGQGPEFLTYFQNEAQLEKSRLLSDRFSAERPKGSFSTLEIQRTEQGDSAMYLCAGGRNNEQFFGPGTRLTVL.

In DNA form, the CDR3 reads TGTGCCAGCAGTCCCGGGAGGAACACTGAAGCTTTCTTT. It specifies CASSPGRNTEAFF. The chain joins TRBV16 to TRBJ1-1, with D unresolved. The CDR3 contains 13 residues. CDR1 KGHSY and CDR2 FQNENV come from the germline V gene. V dropped 6 bases and J dropped 1 base, with 9 bases sitting between them.

This sequence joins TRBV28 and TRBJ2-5; tentatively, D is TRBD2 (6 bases). V dropped 3 bases and J dropped 0 bases, with 8 bases sitting between them. Germline V gene data show CDR1 as MDHEN and CDR2 as SYDVKM. The CDR3 spans 14 residues. The CDR3 loop reads CASSLAGNQETQYF. As DNA, the CDR3 is TGTGCCAGCAGTTTGGCGGGGAACCAAGAGACCCAGTACTTC.

The rearrangement joins TRBV28 to TRBJ1-2; D is uncertain. The germline gives CDR1 MDHEN, CDR2 SYDVKM. V lost 6 bases to trimming and J lost 4 bases, with 9 bases between them. There are 12 residues in the CDR3. For the CDR3, the DNA is TGTGCCAGCAGGGGGAGCCTCTATGGCTACACCTTC. Its protein is CASRGSLYGYTF.